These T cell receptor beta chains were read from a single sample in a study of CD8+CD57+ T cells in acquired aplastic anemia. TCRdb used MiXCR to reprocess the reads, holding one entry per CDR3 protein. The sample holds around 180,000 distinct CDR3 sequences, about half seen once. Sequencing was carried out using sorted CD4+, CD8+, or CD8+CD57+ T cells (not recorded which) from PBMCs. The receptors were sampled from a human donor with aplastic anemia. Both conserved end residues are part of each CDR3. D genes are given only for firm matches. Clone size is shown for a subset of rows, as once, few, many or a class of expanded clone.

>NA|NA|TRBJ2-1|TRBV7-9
TGTGCCAGCAGTCGGACCTACAATGAGCAGTTCTTC
CASSRTYNEQFF
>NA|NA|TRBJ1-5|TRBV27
TGTGCCAGCAGTTTCCTCAATCAGCCCCAGCATTTT
CASSFLNQPQHF
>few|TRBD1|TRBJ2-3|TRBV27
TGTGCCAGCAGTTTATTGGGACAGGGGGCCGCAGATACGCAGTATTTT
CASSLLGQGAADTQYF
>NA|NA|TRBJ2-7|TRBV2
TGTGCCAGCAGTGAATCTCTGGGGATCTACGAGCAGTACTTC
CASSESLGIYEQYF
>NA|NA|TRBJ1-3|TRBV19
TGTGCCAGTAGTAAGGGTCGGGACGAAAACACCATATATTTT
CASSKGRDENTIYF
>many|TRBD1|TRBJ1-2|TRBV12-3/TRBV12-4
TGTGCCAGCAGTTCGGGACAGGGGAACTATGGCTACACCTTC
CASSSGQGNYGYTF
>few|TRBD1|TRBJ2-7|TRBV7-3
TGTGCCAGCAGCTCTACAGGGGGCTACGAGCAGTACTTC
CASSSTGGYEQYF
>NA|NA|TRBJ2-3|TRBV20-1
TGCAGTGCTATCCCAGGGTGGACAGATACGCAGTATTTT
CSAIPGWTDTQYF
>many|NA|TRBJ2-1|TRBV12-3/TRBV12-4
TGTGCCAGCAGTTCTGACTACAATGAGCAGTTCTTC
CASSSDYNEQFF
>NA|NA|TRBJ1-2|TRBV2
TGTGTCAGCAGTGAAGGGCAGGGGAGCTATGGCTACACCTTC
CVSSEGQGSYGYTF
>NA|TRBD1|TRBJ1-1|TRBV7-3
TGTGCCAGCAGCTTATCCAACGCAGGGGGCACTGAAGCTTTCTTT
CASSLSNAGGTEAFF
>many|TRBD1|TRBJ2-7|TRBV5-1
TGCGCCAGCAGCTCCCAACCACGGACAGGGGGCGACGAGCAGTACTTC
CASSSQPRTGGDEQYF
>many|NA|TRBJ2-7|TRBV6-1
TGTGCCAGCAGCACCTCCGGGACCAGCTACGAGCAGTACTTC
CASSTSGTSYEQYF
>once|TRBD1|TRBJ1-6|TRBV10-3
TGTGCCATCAGAGGGACAGCTAATTCACCCCTCCACTTT
CAIRGTANSPLHF
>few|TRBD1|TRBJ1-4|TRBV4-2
TGTGCCAGCAGCCAAGGTGCAGGGGGGTATGAAAAACTGTTTTTT
CASSQGAGGYEKLFF
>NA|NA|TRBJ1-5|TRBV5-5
TGTGCCAGCAGCTTTCGAGGGGATCAGCCCCAGCATTTT
CASSFRGDQPQHF
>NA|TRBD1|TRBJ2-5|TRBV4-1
TGCGCCAGCAGCCAGTCGACAGGGGGTGGGGAGACCCAGTACTTC
CASSQSTGGGETQYF
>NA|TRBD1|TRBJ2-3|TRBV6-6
TGTGCCAGCAGTTACGCCCCGGACAGGGATACGCAGTATTTT
CASSYAPDRDTQYF
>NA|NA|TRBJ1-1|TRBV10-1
TGCGCCAGCAGTGAGTCGGGAGGGGAAACTGAAGCTTTCTTT
CASSESGGETEAFF
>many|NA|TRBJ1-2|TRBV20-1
TGCAGTGCTAGAGTGGGAGAGTACTATGGCTACACCTTC
CSARVGEYYGYTF
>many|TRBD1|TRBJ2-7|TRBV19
TGTGCCAGTAAGAGGACAGGGGGGACCTACGAGCAGTACTTC
CASKRTGGTYEQYF
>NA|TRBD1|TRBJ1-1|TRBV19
TGTGCCAGTAGTTTCCTCTCGACAGGGGAGAACACTGACGCTTTCTTT
CASSFLSTGENTDAFF
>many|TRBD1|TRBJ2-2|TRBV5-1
TGCGCCAGCAGCCCTCTACCGGGACAGGGGGCGATCGGGGAGCTGTTTTTT
CASSPLPGQGAIGELFF
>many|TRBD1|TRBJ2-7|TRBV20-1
TGCAGTGCCGAATCCCCCGACAGGGGGCAAATCTACGAGCAGTACTTC
CSAESPDRGQIYEQYF
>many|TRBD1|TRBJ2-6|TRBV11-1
TGTGCCAGCAGCCTGAAGACAGGGGGAGCGGGGGCCAACGTCCTGACTTTC
CASSLKTGGAGANVLTF
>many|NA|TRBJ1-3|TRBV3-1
TGTGCCAGCAGGAACGACGGACTTATCTCTGGAAACACCATATATTTT
CASRNDGLISGNTIYF
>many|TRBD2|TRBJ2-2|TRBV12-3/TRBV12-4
TGTGCCAGCAGTTTGGGGGGGATGGGGACCGGGGAGCTGTTTTTT
CASSLGGMGTGELFF
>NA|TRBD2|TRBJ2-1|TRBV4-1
TGCGCCAGCGGCCTGACTAGCGGGAGAACGAATGAGCAGTTCTTC
CASGLTSGRTNEQFF
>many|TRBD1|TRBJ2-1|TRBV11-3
TGTGCCAGCAGCCCGTTAGGACAGGCGAGCTCCTACAATGAGCAGTTCTTC
CASSPLGQASSYNEQFF
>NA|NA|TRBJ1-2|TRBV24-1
TGTGCCACCAGTGCCGGTCAAGTTGGCTACACCTTC
CATSAGQVGYTF
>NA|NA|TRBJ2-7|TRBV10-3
TGTGCCAGCAGCTTCCCTGACAGGAGAAACTCCTACGAGCAGTACTTC
CASSFPDRRNSYEQYF
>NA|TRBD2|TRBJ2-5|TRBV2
TGTGCCAGCAGCTCTGGCGGGAGGAGGGTTAGTGAGACCCAGTACTTC
CASSSGGRRVSETQYF